This T cell receptor (beta chain) was observed in a study of T cells in Graves' hyperthyroidism and ophthalmopathy. Amplified TCR beta CDR3 regions derived from RNA transcripts. The study used the HTBI primer set for a first-round RT-PCR of the TCR CDR3. Each CDR3 protein is one row after TCRdb ran MiXCR on the multiplex PCR reads. Here the sample spans roughly 600,000 distinct CDR3 sequences, about 14% being singletons. V gave up 5 bases and J gave up 0 bases, with 17 bases separating them. CDR1 and CDR2 (germline): MNHNS, SASEGT. There are 17 residues in the CDR3. The TCR comes from a woman between 50 and 59 years old with Graves' ophthalmopathy. The sequenced sample consisted of blood. V usage is TRBV6-1 and J usage is TRBJ1-5; TRBD1 is a possible D gene (5 bases). The CDR3: CASSQNRDGYSNQPQHF. The CDR3 bases are TGTGCCAGCAGTCAAAACCGGGACGGTTATAGCAATCAGCCCCAGCATTTT.